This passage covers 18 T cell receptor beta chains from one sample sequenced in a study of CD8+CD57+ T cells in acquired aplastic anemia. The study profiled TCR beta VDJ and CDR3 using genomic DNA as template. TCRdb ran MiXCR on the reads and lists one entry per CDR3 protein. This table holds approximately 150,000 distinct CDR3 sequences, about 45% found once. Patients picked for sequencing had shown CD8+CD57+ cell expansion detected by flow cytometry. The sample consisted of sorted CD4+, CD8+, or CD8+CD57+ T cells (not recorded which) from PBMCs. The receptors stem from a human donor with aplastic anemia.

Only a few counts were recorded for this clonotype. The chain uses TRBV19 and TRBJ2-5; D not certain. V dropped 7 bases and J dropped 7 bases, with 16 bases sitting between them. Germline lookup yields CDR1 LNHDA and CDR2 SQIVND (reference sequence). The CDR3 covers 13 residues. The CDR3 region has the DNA TGTGCCAGTACCGGTAGGCAGACTGGGACCCAGTACTTC. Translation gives CASTGRQTGTQYF.

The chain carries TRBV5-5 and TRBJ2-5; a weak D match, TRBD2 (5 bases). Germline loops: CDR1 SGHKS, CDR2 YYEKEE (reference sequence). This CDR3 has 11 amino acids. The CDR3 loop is CASGDQETQYF. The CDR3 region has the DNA TGTGCAAGCGGAGATCAAGAGACCCAGTACTTC.

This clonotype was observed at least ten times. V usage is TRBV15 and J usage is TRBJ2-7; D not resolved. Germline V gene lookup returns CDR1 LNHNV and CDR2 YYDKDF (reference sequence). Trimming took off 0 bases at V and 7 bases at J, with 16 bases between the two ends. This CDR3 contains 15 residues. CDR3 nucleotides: TGTGCCACCAGCAGAGATTCCGGATTCCCTTTGGAGCAGTACTTC. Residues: CATSRDSGFPLEQYF.

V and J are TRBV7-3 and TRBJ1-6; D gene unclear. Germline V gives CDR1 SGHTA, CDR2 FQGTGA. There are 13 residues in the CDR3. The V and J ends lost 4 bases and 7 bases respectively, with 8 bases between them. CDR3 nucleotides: TGTGCCAGCAGCTCACCAACGAATTCACCCCTCCACTTT. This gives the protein CASSSPTNSPLHF. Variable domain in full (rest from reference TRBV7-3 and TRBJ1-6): GAGVSQTPSNKVTEKGKYVELRCDPISGHTALYWYRQSLGQGPEFLIYFQGTGAADDSGLPNDRFFAVRPEGSVSTLKIQRTERGDSAVYLCASSSPTNSPLHFGNGTRLTVT.

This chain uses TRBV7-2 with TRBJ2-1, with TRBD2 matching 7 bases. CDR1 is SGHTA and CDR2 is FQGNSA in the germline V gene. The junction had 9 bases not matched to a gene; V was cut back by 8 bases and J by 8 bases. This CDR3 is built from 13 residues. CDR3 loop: CASGTSGDDEQFF. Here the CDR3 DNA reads TGTGCCAGCGGGACCAGCGGGGACGATGAGCAGTTCTTC.

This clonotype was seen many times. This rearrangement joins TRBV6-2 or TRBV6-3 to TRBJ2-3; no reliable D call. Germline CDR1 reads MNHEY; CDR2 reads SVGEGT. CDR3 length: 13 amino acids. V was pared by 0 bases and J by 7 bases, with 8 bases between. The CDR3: CASSYSLDYTQYF. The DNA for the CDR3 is TGTGCCAGCAGTTACTCGTTGGATTATACGCAGTATTTT.

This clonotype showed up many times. The CDR3 DNA follows: TGTGCCAGCAGCCCGGGACAGGGGAACACCGGGGAGCTGTTTTTT. It specifies CASSPGQGNTGELFF. The genes are TRBV11-3 and TRBJ2-2; 9 bases match TRBD1. The V gene's germline CDR1 is SGHNT and CDR2 YENEEA. V trimming: 5 bases; J trimming: 1 base; junction bases outside the gene matches: 2. The CDR3 runs 15 residues.

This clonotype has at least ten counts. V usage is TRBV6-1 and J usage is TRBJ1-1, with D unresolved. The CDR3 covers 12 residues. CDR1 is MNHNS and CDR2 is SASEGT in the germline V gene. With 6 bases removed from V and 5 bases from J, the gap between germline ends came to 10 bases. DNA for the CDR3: TGTGCCAGCAGGGGCAATAATACTGAAGCTTTCTTT. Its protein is CASRGNNTEAFF.

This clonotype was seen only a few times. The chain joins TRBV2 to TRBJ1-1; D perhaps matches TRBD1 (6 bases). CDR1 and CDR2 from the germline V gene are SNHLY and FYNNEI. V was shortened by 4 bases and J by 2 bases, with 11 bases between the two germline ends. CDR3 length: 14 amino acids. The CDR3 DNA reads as TGTGCCAGCAGTGTGCTACAGGGCAACACTGAAGCTTTCTTT. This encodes CASSVLQGNTEAFF.

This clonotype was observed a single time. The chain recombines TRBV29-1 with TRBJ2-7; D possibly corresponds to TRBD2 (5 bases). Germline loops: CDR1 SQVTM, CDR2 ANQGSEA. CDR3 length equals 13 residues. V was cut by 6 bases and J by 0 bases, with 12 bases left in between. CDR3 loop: CSVKDSSSYEQYF. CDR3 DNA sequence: TGCAGCGTCAAGGACTCCAGCTCCTACGAGCAGTACTTC.

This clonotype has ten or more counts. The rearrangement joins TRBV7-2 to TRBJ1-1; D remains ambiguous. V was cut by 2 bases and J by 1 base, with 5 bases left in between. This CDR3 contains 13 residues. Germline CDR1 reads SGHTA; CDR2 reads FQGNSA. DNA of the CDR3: TGTGCCAGCAGCTTATATCAGAACACTGAAGCTTTCTTT. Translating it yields CASSLYQNTEAFF.

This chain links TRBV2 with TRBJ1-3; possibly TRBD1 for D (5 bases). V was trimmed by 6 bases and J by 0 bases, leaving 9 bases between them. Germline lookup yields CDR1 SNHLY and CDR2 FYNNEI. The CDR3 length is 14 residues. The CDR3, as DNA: TGTGCCAGCAGAAGGGACGGCTCTGGAAACACCATATATTTT. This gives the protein CASRRDGSGNTIYF.

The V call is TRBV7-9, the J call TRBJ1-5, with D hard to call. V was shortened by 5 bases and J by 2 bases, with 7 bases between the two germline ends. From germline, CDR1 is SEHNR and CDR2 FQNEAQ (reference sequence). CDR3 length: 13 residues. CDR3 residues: CASSAEGNQPQHF. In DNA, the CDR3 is TGTGCCAGCAGCGCCGAGGGCAATCAGCCCCAGCATTTT.

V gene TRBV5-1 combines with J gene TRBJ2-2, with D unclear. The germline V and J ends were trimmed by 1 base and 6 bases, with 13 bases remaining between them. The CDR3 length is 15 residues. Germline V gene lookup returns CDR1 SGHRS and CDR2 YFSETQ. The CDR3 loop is CASSLMGWASGELFF. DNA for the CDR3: TGCGCCAGCAGCTTGATGGGGTGGGCCTCCGGGGAGCTGTTTTTT.

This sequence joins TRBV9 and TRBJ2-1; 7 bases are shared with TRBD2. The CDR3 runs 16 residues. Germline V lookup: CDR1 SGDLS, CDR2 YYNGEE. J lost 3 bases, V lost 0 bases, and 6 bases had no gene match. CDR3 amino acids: CASSVGAGGGYNEQFF. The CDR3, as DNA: TGTGCCAGCAGCGTAGGGGCCGGCGGGGGCTACAATGAGCAGTTCTTC.

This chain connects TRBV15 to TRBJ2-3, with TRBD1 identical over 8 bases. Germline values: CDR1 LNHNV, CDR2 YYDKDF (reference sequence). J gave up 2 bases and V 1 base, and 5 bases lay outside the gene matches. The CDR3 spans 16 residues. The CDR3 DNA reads TGTGCCACCAGCAGAGGGAGGACAGGGAACACAGATACGCAGTATTTT. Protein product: CATSRGRTGNTDTQYF.

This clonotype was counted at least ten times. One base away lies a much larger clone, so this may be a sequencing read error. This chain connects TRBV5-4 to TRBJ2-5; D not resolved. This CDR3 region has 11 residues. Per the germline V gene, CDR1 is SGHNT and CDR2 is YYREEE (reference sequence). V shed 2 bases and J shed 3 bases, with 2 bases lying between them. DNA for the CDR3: TGTGCCAGCAGCTTCGAAGAGACCCAGTACTTC. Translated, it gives CASSFEETQYF.

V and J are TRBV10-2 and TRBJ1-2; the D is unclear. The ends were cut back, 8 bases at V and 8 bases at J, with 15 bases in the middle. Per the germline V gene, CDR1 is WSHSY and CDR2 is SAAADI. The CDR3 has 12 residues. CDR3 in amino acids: CASGRTVSGYTF. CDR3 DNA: TGCGCCAGCGGGAGGACCGTGAGCGGCTACACCTTC.